These 2 T cell receptor beta chains were all obtained from the same sample, sequenced in a study of shared clonotypes between healthy human individuals. Profiling relied on immunoSEQ multiplex PCR, and the TCRdb table lists in-frame clones only, not all of them. The table shows 2,500,000 or so clones, with 93% occurring only once. Material: naive CD4+ T cells from PBMCs. Subset denoted: CD45RA+ positively selected. The receptors originated from a man aged 18 to 29 in good health. Some clones in this sample may be carry-over from other donors' samples.

This clone is a singleton in its sample. V usage is TRBV11-2 and J usage is TRBJ1-4; D is undetermined. The V and J ends lost 3 bases and 7 bases respectively, with 6 bases between them. This CDR3 is built from 12 residues. Germline loops: CDR1 SGHAT, CDR2 FQNNGV. The CDR3 is CASSFDTEKLFF. CDR3 nucleotides: TGTGCCAGCAGCTTTGACACTGAAAAACTGTTTTTT.

The chain links TRBV6-5 to TRBJ2-7, with TRBD1 identical over 8 bases. The CDR3 loop spans 14 amino acids. V was pared by 6 bases and J by 1 base, with 5 bases of the junction left unmatched. The V gene's germline CDR1 is MNHEY and CDR2 SVGAGI. The CDR3 loop reads CASRERDRSYEQYF. The CDR3 region has the DNA TGTGCCAGCAGGGAACGGGACAGGTCCTACGAGCAGTACTTC.